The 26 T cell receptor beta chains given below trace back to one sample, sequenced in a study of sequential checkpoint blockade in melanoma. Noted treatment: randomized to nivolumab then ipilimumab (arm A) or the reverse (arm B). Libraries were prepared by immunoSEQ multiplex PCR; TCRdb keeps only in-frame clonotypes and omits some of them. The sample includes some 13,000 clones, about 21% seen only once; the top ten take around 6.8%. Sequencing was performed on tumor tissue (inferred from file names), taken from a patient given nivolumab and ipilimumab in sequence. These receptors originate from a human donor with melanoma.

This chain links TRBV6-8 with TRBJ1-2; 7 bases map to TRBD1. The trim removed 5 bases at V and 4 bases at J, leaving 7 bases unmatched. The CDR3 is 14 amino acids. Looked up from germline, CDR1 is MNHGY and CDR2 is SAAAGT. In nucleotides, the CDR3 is TGTGCCAGCAGTGCACACCGGGACAGCTATGGCTACACCTTC. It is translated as CASSAHRDSYGYTF.

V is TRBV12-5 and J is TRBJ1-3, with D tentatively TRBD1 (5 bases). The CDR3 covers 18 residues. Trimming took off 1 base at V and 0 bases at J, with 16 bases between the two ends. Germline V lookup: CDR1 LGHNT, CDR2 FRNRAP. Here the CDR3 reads CASGLDLGGVYSGNTIYF. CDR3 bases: TGTGCTAGTGGTTTGGACCTGGGGGGGGTTTACTCTGGAAACACCATATATTTT.

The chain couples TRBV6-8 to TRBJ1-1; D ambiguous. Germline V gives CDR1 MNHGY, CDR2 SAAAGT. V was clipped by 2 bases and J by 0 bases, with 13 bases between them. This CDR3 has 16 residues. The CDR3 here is CASSYKVGVLNTEAFF. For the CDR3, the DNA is TGTGCCAGCAGTTACAAGGTTGGAGTATTGAACACTGAAGCTTTCTTT.

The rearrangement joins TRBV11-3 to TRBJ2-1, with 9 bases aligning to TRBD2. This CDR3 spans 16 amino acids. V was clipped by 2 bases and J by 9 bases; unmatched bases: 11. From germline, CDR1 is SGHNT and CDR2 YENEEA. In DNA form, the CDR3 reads TGTGCCAGCAGCTTACCCCTAGCGGGAAAGTTAAGTGAGCAGTTCTTC. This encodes CASSLPLAGKLSEQFF.

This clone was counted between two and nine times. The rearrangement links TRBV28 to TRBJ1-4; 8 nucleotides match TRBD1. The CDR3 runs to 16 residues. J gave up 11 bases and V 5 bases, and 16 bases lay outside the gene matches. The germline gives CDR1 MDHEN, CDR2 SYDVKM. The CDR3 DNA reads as TGTGCCAGCAGTGTCGGGACAGGAGAAAGGGGGGCTAAACTGTTTTTT. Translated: CASSVGTGERGAKLFF.

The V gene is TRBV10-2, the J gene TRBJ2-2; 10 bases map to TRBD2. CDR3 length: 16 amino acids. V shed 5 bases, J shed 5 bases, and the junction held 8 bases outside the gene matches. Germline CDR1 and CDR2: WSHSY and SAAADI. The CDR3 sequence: CASSSPGTSVTGELFF. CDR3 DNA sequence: TGCGCCAGCAGTTCCCCCGGGACTAGCGTAACCGGGGAGCTGTTTTTT.

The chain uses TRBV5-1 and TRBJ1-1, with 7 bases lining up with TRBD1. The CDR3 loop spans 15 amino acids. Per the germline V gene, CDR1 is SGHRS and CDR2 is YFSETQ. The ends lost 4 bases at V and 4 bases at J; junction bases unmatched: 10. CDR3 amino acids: CASSHPDRDRTEAFF. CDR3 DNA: TGCGCCAGCAGCCACCCCGACAGGGATCGCACTGAAGCTTTCTTT.

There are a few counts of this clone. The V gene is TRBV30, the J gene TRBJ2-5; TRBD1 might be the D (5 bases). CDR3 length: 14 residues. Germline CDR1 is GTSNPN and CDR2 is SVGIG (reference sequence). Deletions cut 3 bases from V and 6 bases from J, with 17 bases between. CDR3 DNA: TGTGCCTGGAGGACAGAATCCACTTGGAAGACCCAGTACTTC. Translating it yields CAWRTESTWKTQYF.

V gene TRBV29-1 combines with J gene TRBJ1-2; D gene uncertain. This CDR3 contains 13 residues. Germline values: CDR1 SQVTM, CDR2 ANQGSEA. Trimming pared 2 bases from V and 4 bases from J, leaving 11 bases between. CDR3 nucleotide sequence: TGCAGCGTTGAACCAGAATTTCTCTATGGCTACACCTTC. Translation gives CSVEPEFLYGYTF.

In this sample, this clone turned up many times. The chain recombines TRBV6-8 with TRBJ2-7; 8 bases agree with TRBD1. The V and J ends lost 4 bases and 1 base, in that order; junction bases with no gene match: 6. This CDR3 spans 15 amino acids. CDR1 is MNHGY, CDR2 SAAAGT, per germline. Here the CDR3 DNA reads TGTGCCAGCAGTTTGCCGCAGGGGGCGTCCTACGAGCAGTACTTC. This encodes CASSLPQGASYEQYF.

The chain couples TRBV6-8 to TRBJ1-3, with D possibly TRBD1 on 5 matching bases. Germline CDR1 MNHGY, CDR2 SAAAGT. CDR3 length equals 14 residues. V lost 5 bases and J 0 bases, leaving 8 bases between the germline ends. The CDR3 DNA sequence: TGTGCCAGCAGTACGGACAACTCTGGAAACACCATATATTTT. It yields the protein CASSTDNSGNTIYF.

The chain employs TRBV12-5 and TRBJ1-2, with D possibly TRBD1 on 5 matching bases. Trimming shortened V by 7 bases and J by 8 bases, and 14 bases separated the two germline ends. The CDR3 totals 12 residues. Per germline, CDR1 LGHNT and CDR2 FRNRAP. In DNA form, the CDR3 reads TGTGCTAGTGCCACAATAGGGGTCGGCTACACCTTC. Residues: CASATIGVGYTF.

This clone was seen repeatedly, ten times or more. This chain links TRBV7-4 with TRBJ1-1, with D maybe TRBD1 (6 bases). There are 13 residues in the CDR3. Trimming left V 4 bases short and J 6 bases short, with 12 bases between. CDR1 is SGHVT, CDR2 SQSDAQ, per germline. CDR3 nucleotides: TGTGCCAGCAGCTCTTACAGGGCCGCTGAAGCTTTCTTT. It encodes CASSSYRAAEAFF.

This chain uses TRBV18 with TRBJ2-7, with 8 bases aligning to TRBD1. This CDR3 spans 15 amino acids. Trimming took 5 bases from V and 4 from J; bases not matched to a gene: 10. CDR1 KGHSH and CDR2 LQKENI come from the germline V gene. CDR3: CASSTLLDRDYEQYF. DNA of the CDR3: TGTGCCAGCTCAACACTTCTGGACAGGGATTACGAGCAGTACTTC. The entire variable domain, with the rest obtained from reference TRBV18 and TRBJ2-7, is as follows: NAGVMQNPRHLVRRRGQEARLRCSPMKGHSHVYWYRQLPEEGLKFMVYLQKENIIDESGMPKERFSAEFPKEGPSILRIQQVVRGDSAAYFCASSTLLDRDYEQYFGPGTRLTVT.

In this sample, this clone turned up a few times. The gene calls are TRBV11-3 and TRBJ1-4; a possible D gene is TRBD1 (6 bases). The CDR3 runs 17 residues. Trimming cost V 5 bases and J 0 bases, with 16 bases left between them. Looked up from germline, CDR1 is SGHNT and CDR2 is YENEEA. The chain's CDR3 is CASSLPGQIATNEKLFF. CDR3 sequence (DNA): TGTGCCAGCAGCCTACCCGGACAGATTGCAACTAATGAAAAACTGTTTTTT.

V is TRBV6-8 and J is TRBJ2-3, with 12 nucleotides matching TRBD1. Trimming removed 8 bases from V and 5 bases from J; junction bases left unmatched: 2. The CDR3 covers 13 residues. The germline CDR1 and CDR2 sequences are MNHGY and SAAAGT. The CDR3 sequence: CASGDRGLDTQYF. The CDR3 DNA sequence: TGTGCCAGCGGGGACAGGGGGCTAGATACGCAGTATTTT.

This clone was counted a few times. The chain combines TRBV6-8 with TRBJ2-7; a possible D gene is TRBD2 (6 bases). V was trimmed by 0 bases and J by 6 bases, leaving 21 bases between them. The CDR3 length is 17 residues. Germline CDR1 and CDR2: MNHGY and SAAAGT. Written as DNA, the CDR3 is TGTGCCAGCAGTTACTCGCTCGGCGGGGCCAGCTCGGGCGAGCAGTACTTC. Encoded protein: CASSYSLGGASSGEQYF.

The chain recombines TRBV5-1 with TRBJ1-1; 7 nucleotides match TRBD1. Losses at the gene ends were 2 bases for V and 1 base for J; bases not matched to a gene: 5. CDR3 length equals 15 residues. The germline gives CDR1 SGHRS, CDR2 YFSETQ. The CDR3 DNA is TGCGCCAGCAGCTTAACAGGACAGGAGAACACTGAAGCTTTCTTT. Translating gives CASSLTGQENTEAFF.

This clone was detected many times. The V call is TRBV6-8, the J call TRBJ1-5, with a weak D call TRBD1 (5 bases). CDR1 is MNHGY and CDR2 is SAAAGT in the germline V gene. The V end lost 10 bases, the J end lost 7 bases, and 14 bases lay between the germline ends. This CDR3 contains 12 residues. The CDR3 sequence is CAISREGQPQHF. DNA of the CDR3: TGTGCCATCAGCAGGGAAGGGCAGCCCCAGCATTTT.

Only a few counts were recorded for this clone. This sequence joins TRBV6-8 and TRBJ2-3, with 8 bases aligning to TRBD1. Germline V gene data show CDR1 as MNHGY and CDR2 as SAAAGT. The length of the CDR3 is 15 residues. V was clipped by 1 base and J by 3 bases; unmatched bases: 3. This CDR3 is CASSYLQGGTDTQYF. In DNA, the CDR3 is TGTGCCAGCAGTTACTTACAGGGGGGAACAGATACGCAGTATTTT.

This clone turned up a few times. CDR3 nucleotide sequence: TGTGCCAGCAGCGTATCCTCGGGGATGAGGACGAATTCACCCCTCCACTTT. Protein sequence: CASSVSSGMRTNSPLHF. The chain uses TRBV9 and TRBJ1-6; the D is unclear. The CDR3 loop spans 17 amino acids. CDR1 and CDR2 (germline): SGDLS, YYNGEE. The ends were cut back, 1 base at V and 7 bases at J, with 18 bases in the middle.

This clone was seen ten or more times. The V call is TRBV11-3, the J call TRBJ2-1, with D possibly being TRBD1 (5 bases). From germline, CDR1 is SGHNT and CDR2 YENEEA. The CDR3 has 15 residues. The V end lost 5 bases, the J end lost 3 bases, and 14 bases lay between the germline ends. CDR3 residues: CASSHQTAYYNEQFF. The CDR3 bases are TGTGCCAGCAGCCACCAGACAGCGTACTACAATGAGCAGTTCTTC.

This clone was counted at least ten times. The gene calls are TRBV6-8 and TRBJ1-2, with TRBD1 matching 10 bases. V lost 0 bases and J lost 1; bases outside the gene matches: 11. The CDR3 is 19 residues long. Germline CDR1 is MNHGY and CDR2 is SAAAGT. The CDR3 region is CASSYSIPRDRGLNYGYTF. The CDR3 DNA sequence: TGTGCCAGCAGTTACTCGATCCCCCGGGACAGGGGCCTTAACTATGGCTACACCTTC.

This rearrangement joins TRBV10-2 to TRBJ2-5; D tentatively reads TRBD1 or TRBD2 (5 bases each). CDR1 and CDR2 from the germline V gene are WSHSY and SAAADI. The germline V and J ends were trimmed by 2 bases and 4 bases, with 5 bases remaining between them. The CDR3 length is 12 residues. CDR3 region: CASSEGGETQYF. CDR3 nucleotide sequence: TGCGCCAGCAGTGAGGGGGGAGAGACCCAGTACTTC.

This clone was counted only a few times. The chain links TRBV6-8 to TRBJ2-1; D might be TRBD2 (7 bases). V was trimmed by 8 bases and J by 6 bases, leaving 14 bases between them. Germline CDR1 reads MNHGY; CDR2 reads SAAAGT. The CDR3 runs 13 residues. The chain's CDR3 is CASRPGGRNEQFF. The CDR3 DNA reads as TGTGCCAGCCGGCCGGGGGGCCGCAATGAGCAGTTCTTC.

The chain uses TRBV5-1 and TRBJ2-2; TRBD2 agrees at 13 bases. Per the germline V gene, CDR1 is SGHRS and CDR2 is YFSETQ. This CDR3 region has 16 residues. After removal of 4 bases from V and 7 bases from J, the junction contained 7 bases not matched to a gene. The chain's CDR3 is CASSKGLAGADGELFF. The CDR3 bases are TGCGCCAGCAGCAAAGGACTAGCGGGAGCGGACGGGGAGCTGTTTTTT.